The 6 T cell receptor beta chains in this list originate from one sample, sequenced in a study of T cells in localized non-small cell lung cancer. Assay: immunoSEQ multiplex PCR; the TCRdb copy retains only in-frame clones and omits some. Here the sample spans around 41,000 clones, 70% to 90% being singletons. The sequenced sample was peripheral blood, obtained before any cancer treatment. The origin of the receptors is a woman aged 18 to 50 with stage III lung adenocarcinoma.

CDR3 DNA sequence: TGTGCCTGGAGTGAGGAGGGACACTCATATCAGCCCCAGCATTTT. Amino acid sequence: CAWSEEGHSYQPQHF. V is TRBV30 and J is TRBJ1-5, with TRBD1 as a possible D gene (6 bases). The ends were cut back, 1 base at V and 5 bases at J, with 15 bases in the middle. This CDR3 comprises 15 residues. CDR1 GTSNPN and CDR2 SVGIG come from the germline V gene (reference sequence).

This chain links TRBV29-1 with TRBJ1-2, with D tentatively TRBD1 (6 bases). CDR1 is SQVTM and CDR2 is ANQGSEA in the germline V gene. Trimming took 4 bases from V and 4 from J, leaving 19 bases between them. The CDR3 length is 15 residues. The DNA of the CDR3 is TGCAGCGTTGGGGGGCGGGCAGGCACCCTCTATGGCTACACCTTC. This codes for CSVGGRAGTLYGYTF. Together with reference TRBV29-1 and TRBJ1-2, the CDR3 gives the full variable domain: SAVISQKPSRDICQRGTSLTIQCQVDSQVTMMFWYRQQPGQSLTLIATANQGSEATYESGFVIDKFPISRPNLTFSTLTVSNMSPEDSSIYLCSVGGRAGTLYGYTFGSGTRLTVV.

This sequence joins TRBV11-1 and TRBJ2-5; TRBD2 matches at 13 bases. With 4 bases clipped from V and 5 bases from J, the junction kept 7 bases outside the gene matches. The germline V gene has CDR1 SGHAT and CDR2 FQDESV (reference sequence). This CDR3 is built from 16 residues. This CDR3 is CASSSRLAGGGETQYF. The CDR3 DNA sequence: TGTGCCAGCAGCTCCCGACTAGCGGGGGGCGGGGAGACCCAGTACTTC.

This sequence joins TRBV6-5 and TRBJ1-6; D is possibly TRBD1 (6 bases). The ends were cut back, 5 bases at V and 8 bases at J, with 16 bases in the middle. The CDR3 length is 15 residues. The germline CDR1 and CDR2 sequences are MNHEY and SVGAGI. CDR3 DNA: TGTGCCAGCAGTCCAACGGCAGGGGCGCATTCACCCCTCCACTTT. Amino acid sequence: CASSPTAGAHSPLHF.

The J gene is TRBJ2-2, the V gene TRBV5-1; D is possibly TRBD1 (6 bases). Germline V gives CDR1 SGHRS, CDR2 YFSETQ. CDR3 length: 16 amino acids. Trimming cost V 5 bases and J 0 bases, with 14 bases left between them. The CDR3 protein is CASRRDTLTNTGELFF. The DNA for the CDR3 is TGCGCCAGCAGACGGGACACGCTGACGAACACCGGGGAGCTGTTTTTT.

DNA for the CDR3: TGTGCCATCAGTGAGTCAGTTTTGGGGAGGGAGTATGAGCAGTTCTTC. Encoded protein: CAISESVLGREYEQFF. This sequence joins TRBV10-3 and TRBJ2-1; 7 positions agree with TRBD2. The junction had 10 bases not matched to a gene; V was cut back by 0 bases and J by 8 bases. Looked up from germline, CDR1 is ENHRY and CDR2 is SYGVKD. This CDR3 region has 16 residues.